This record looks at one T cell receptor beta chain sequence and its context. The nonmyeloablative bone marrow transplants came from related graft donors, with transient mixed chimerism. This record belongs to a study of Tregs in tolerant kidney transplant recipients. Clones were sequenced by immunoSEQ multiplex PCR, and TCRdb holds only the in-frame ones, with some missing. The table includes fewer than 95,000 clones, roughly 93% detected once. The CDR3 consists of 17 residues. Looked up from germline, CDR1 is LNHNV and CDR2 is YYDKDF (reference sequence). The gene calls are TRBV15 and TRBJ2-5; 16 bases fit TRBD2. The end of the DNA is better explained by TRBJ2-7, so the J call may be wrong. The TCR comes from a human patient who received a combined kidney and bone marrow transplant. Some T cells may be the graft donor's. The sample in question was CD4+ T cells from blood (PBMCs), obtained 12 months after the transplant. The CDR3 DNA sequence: TGTGCCACCAGCAGAGACGGGACTAGCGGGGGGGCTGGCGAGCAGTACTTC. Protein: CATSRDGTSGGAGEQYF.